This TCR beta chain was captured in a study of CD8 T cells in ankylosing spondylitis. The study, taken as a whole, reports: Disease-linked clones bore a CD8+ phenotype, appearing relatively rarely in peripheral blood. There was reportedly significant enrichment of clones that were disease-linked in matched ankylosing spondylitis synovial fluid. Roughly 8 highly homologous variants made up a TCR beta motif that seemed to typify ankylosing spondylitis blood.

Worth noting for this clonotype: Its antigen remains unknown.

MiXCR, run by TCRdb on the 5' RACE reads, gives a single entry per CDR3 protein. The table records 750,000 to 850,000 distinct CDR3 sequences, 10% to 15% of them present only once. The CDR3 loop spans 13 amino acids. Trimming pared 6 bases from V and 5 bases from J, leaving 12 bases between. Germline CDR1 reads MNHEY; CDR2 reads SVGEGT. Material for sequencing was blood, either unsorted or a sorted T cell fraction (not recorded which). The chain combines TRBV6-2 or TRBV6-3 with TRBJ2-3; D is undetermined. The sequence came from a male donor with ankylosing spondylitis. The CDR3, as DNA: TGTGCCAGCAGCTACCGTGGTGGAGATACGCAGTATTTT. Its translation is CASSYRGGDTQYF.